The source of this TCR beta chain is a study of shared clonotypes between healthy human individuals. Overall study results and limits: Naive subsets, compared against memory subsets, generally had larger estimated richness values.

Evenly divided among several immunoSEQ plates was the genomic DNA of each subset. In the authors' workflow: Filtering differed for immunoSEQ, which gave only junction sequences without quality scores. Measured with immunoSEQ multiplex PCR; TCRdb has only the in-frame clones, and not every one. The V and J calls and clone size are taken from that table; D and trimming were inferred from the DNA. The profile shows about 2.1 million clones, more than 85% of them singletons. About this clone: The antigen remains undetermined.

CD45RO negativity and positive selection for CCR7 defined naive CD8 cells, a population that excluded terminally differentiated effector memory CD45RA+ cells. The sample consisted of naive CD8+ T cells from PBMCs. This TCR was recovered from a man between 18 and 29 years old in good health. Some clones in this sample may be carry-over from other donors' samples.

The CDR3 sequence: CASSPPTGIYYGYTF. The CDR3 bases are TGTGCCAGCAGCCCTCCCACAGGGATCTACTATGGCTACACCTTC. The chain employs TRBV13 and TRBJ1-2; TRBD1 is a possible D gene (6 bases). V was cut by 5 bases and J by 3 bases, with 16 bases left in between. The CDR3 consists of 15 residues. Germline V gives CDR1 PRHDT, CDR2 FYEKMQ (reference sequence).